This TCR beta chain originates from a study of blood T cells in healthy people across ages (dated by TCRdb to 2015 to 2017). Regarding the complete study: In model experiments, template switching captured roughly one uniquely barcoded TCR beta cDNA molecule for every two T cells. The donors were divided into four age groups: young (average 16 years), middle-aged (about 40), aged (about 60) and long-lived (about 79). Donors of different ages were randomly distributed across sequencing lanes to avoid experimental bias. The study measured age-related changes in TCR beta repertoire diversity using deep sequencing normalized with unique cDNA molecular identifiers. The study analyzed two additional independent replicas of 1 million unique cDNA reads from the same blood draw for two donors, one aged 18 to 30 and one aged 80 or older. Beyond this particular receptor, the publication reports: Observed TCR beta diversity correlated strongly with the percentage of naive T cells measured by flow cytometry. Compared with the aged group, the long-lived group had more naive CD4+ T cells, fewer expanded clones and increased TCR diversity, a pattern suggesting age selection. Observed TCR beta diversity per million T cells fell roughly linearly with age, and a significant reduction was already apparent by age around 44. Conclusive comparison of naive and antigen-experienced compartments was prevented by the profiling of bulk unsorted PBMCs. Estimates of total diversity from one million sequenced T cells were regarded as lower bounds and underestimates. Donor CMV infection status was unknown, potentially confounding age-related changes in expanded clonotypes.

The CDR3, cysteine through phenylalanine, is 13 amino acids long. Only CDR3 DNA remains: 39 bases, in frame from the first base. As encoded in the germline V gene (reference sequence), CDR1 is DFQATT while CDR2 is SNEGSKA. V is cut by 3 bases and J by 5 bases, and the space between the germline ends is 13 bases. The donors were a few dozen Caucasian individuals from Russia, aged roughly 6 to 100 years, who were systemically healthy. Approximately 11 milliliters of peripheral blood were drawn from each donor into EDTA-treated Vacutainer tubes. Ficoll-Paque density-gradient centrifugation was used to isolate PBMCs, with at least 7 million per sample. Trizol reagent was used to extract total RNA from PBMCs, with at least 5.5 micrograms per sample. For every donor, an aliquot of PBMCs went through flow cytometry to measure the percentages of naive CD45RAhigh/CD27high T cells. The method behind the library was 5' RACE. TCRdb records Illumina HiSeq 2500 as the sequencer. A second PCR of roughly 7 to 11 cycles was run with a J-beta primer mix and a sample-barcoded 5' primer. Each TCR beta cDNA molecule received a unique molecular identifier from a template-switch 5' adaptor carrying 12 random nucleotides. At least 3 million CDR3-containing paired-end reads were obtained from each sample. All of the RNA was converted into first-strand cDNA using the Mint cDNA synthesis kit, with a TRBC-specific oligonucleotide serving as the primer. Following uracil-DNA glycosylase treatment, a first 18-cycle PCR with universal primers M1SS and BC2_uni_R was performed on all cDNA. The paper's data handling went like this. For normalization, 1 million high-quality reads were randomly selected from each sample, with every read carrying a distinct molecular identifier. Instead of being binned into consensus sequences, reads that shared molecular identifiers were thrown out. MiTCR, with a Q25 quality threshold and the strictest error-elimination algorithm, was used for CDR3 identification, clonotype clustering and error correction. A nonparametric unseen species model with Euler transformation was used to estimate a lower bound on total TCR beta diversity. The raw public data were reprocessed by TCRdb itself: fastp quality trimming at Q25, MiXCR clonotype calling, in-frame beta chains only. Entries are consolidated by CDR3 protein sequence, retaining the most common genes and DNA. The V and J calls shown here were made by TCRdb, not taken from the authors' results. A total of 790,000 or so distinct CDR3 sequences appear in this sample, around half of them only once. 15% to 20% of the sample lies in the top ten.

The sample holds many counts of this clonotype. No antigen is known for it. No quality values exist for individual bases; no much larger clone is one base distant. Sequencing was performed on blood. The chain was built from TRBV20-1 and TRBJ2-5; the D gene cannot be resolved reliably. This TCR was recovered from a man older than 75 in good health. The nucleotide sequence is TGCAGTGCTAGTGACGCCCACGACGAGACCCAGTACTTC. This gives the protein CSASDAHDETQYF.